This TCR beta chain was found in a study of metastatic and nonmetastatic thyroid tumors. Looking at the study overall: Where malignant and benign thyroid patients were concerned, repertoires were compared across blood and tumor or nodule tissue.

From the PCR reads, TCRdb re-called clones with MiXCR. This sample has about 5,500 clones, with approximately 30% found just once. The CDR3 spans 17 residues. The ends were cut back, 4 bases at V and 3 bases at J, with 18 bases in the middle. Germline V gene data show CDR1 as MNHNS and CDR2 as SASEGT. This clone was seen more than once but under ten times. Among the patients, none had received any treatment before thyroid surgery. This clonotype was obtained from a female donor with papillary thyroid cancer or a benign thyroid nodule (not recorded which). Some clones in this sample may be carry-over from other donors' samples. Material: adjacent normal tissue. V is TRBV6-1 and J is TRBJ2-2, with D perhaps TRBD1 or TRBD2 (5 bases each). The CDR3 reads CASSARDPGQYTGELFF. CDR3 DNA sequence: TGTGCCAGCAGTGCTAGGGACCCGGGGCAGTACACCGGGGAGCTGTTTTTT.